A selection of T cell receptor beta chains follows, all from one sample in a study of chemoradiotherapy in HPV16-positive cancers. TCRdb's copy holds only in-frame clones and misses some; the assay was immunoSEQ multiplex PCR. This sample has under 15,000 clones; approximately 88% occur once, and the top ten carry around 2.4%. The sequencing here drew on blood, taken from a patient who underwent chemoradiotherapy. The receptor set was obtained from a human donor with HPV-associated anogenital cancer. The CDR3 runs from the conserved cysteine through the conserved F or W. The D gene is left open where the match is weak. Some rows mark clone size as missing; the rest say once, few, many or name a class of expanded clone.

size: NA; J: TRBJ2-7; V: TRBV9; D: NA; DNA: TGTGCCAGCAGCGTCGAGGGACATACCTACGAGCAGTACTTC; CDR3: CASSVEGHTYEQYF
size: NA; J: TRBJ2-7; V: TRBV13; D: NA; DNA: TGTGCCAGCAGCACCGGCGGGACCGGGGACTCCTACGAGCAGTACTTC; CDR3: CASSTGGTGDSYEQYF
size: NA; J: TRBJ2-5; V: TRBV19; D: TRBD2; DNA: TGTGCCAGTAGTCCCGGACTAGCGGGGGGGGTTGAGACCCAGTACTTC; CDR3: CASSPGLAGGVETQYF
size: NA; J: TRBJ1-1; V: TRBV18; D: TRBD1; DNA: TGTGCCAGCTCACCACCGACCGGGACAGGGGGGACTGAAGCTTTCTTT; CDR3: CASSPPTGTGGTEAFF
size: once; J: TRBJ1-2; V: TRBV5-1; D: NA; DNA: TGCGCCAGCAGAGAAGGCAGGGCGAGGGGGAAAGCTAACTATGGCTACACCTTC; CDR3: CASREGRARGKANYGYTF
size: NA; J: TRBJ1-1; V: TRBV5-8; D: NA; DNA: TGTGCCAGCAGCGGGCTCATGAACACTGAAGCTTTCTTT; CDR3: CASSGLMNTEAFF
size: NA; J: TRBJ1-4; V: TRBV5-4; D: NA; DNA: TGTGCCAGCAGCTCTTGGCCAAATAATGAAAAACTGTTTTTT; CDR3: CASSSWPNNEKLFF
size: NA; J: TRBJ2-3; V: TRBV11-3; D: NA; DNA: TGTGCCAGCAGCCCCGGGACGGGAATAAACACAGATACGCAGTATTTT; CDR3: CASSPGTGINTDTQYF
size: NA; J: TRBJ1-1; V: TRBV19; D: NA; DNA: TGTGCCAGTAGTAACCCCGGCACAGGGTCTTTCACTGAAGCTTTCTTT; CDR3: CASSNPGTGSFTEAFF
size: NA; J: TRBJ1-2; V: TRBV27; D: TRBD1; DNA: TGTGCCAGCACCCAGACAGGGACTAACTATGGCTACACCTTC; CDR3: CASTQTGTNYGYTF
size: NA; J: TRBJ2-3; V: TRBV7-9; D: TRBD1; DNA: TGTGCCAGCAGCTTTCCTGGGACAGGGGACACAGATACGCAGTATTTT; CDR3: CASSFPGTGDTDTQYF
size: NA; J: TRBJ1-1; V: TRBV5-4; D: NA; DNA: TGTGCCAGCAGCTCCCCGGGGGCTGAAGCTTTCTTT; CDR3: CASSSPGAEAFF
size: NA; J: TRBJ2-7; V: TRBV5-1; D: TRBD1; DNA: TGCGCCAGCAGCCCTCGGACAGGCGAAGGCTTCTACGAGCAGTACTTC; CDR3: CASSPRTGEGFYEQYF
size: NA; J: TRBJ2-6; V: TRBV7-6; D: NA; DNA: TGTGCCAGCAGCCCATACGAGACACGGGGGCGATTTTCTGGGGCCAACGTCCTGACTTTC; CDR3: CASSPYETRGRFSGANVLTF
size: NA; J: TRBJ2-5; V: TRBV5-1; D: NA; DNA: TGCGCCAGCAGCTCTGGGGTGGTGGAGACCCAGTACTTC; CDR3: CASSSGVVETQYF
size: NA; J: TRBJ1-2; V: TRBV11-3; D: NA; DNA: TGTGCCAGCAGCTTAGAGTATTGGAGCGAGAAAAACTATGGCTACACCTTC; CDR3: CASSLEYWSEKNYGYTF
size: NA; J: TRBJ2-1; V: TRBV5-4; D: TRBD1; DNA: TGTGCCACCCTTTCCGGGACAGGGGTCGGTGAGCAGTTCTTC; CDR3: CATLSGTGVGEQFF
size: NA; J: TRBJ1-1; V: TRBV14; D: NA; DNA: TGTGCCAGCAGCCAATCTATGGGGACCCGACAGTTTGAAGCTTTCTTT; CDR3: CASSQSMGTRQFEAFF
size: NA; J: TRBJ1-2; V: TRBV5-4; D: NA; DNA: TGTGCCAGCAGCTCACGTGAGGGACCCGTTAACTATGGCTACACCTTC; CDR3: CASSSREGPVNYGYTF
size: NA; J: TRBJ1-2; V: TRBV7-9; D: NA; DNA: TGTGCCAGCAGCTTAGAACGCCTTGGCTACACCTTC; CDR3: CASSLERLGYTF
size: NA; J: TRBJ2-3; V: TRBV5-6; D: NA; DNA: TGTGCCAGCAGCTTGGCCGAATATGGGACGCAGTATTTT; CDR3: CASSLAEYGTQYF
size: NA; J: TRBJ2-4; V: TRBV7-9; D: NA; DNA: TGTGCCAGCAGCTTATTAGTCGGGCTACCTCCGGGCAAAAACATTCAGTACTTC; CDR3: CASSLLVGLPPGKNIQYF
size: NA; J: TRBJ1-2; V: TRBV19; D: NA; DNA: TGTGCCAGTAGCGACCGGGACCCAGACTATGGCTACACCTTC; CDR3: CASSDRDPDYGYTF
size: NA; J: TRBJ2-1; V: TRBV5-4; D: TRBD1; DNA: TGTGCCAGCAGCTTGGGGGGACAGGGGAAATACAATGAGCAGTTCTTC; CDR3: CASSLGGQGKYNEQFF
size: once; J: TRBJ2-5; V: TRBV18; D: TRBD2; DNA: TGTGCCAGCTCCTCCCGGGGGGGCAAACAAGAGACCCAGTACTTC; CDR3: CASSSRGGKQETQYF